The rows below give T cell receptor beta chains drawn from one sample of a study of blood T cell repertoires in COVID-19. Sequencing used immunoSEQ multiplex PCR; TCRdb keeps in-frame clones, though not all of them. The table shows about 310,000 clones, with around 87% occurring only once. The sequenced sample was peripheral blood. These receptors all come from a woman in her 40s with COVID-19, enrolled during active disease. The CDR3 runs from the conserved cysteine through the conserved F or W. D genes are given only for firm matches.

TRBV10-3	TRBJ2-7	-	TGTGCCATCAGCCGCAACAGGGACGAGCAGTACTTC	CAISRNRDEQYF
TRBV7-2	TRBJ1-2	-	TGTGCCAGCAGCTTGGTGAGCTATGGCTACACCTTC	CASSLVSYGYTF
TRBV29-1	TRBJ1-1	TRBD1	TGCAGCGTTGACGGGACAGTGGGGGTTGAAGCTTTCTTT	CSVDGTVGVEAFF
TRBV24-1	TRBJ2-7	-	TGTGCCACCAGTGATCGGAGGGGGCAACAGTACTTC	CATSDRRGQQYF
TRBV6-5	TRBJ1-1	-	TGTGCCAGCAGCCTAAAGCCGGGGACTGAAGCTTTCTTT	CASSLKPGTEAFF
TRBV11-1	TRBJ1-1	-	TGTGCCAGCAGCTTAGCCCCCCACACAGGGTTACAGAACACTGAAGCTTTCTTT	CASSLAPHTGLQNTEAFF
TRBV3-1/TRBV3-2	TRBJ1-5	TRBD1	TGTGCCAGCAGCCTGGGGTTTGGACAGGGGTTCAATCAGCCCCAGCATTTT	CASSLGFGQGFNQPQHF
TRBV5-6	TRBJ1-2	-	TGTGCCAGCAGCCGCGGCGCTGCCTATGGCTACACCTTC	CASSRGAAYGYTF
TRBV10-3	TRBJ2-7	-	TGTGCCATCAGCAGACGGGGACTCAGCTCCTACGAGCAGTACTTC	CAISRRGLSSYEQYF
TRBV4-3	TRBJ1-4	TRBD1	TGCGCCAGCAGCCAAAGGACAGGGCAACTGTTTTTT	CASSQRTGQLFF
TRBV28	TRBJ1-6	-	TGTGCCAGCACGACAGGTATTAATTCACCCCTCCACTTT	CASTTGINSPLHF
TRBV6-4	TRBJ2-1	TRBD1	TGTGCCAGCAGTGATACAGGGGGCCGTGAGCAGTTCTTC	CASSDTGGREQFF